This entry describes one T cell receptor (beta chain). This CDR3 has 12 residues. Germline CDR1 and CDR2: SNHLY and FYNNEI. Trimming cost V 2 bases and J 6 bases, with 5 bases left between them. This sample stems from a study of blood T cell repertoires in COVID-19. Study context: Material from acute and convalescent COVID-19 was sourced from the United States, Italy and Spain. The cDNA or gDNA used as material had been derived from T cells, B-cell-depleted T cells, or PBMCs.

Original methodology: How many nucleated cells were present was estimated from reference gene primer amplification. Data came from immunoSEQ multiplex PCR; TCRdb stores just in-frame clones and leaves some out. V, J and clone size reflect that table, while D and trimming were determined from the DNA. The sample contains 75,000 to 80,000 clones, around 91% of which appear only once. The clonotype was recovered from a human donor in a cohort sampled during active COVID-19. This rearrangement joins TRBV2 to TRBJ2-1, with D hard to call. The sample taken for sequencing was peripheral blood. This CDR3 is CASSEKPNEQFF. The CDR3 DNA follows: TGTGCCAGCAGTGAAAAGCCCAATGAGCAGTTCTTC.